These T cell receptor beta chains were read from a single sample in a study of blood T cell repertoires in COVID-19. TCRdb's table, derived via immunoSEQ multiplex PCR, lists solely in-frame clones and lacks some. The table has almost 400,000 clones, roughly nine tenths seen once. The sequenced sample was PBMCs or T cells enriched from blood (not recorded which). Receptors originate from a young woman who had recovered from COVID-19. Each CDR3 is given with its conserved first and last residue. A D gene is named only where the DNA matches it firmly. Only some rows state a clone size, as once, few, many or a class for expanded clones.

d_gene	j_gene	abundance	v_gene	CDR3aa	CDR3nt
.	TRBJ1-2	few	TRBV18	CASSPPEGEGQLMGGQPFYGYTF	TGTGCCAGCTCACCACCGGAGGGCGAGGGGCAACTCATGGGGGGTCAACCTTTCTATGGCTACACCTTC
TRBD2	TRBJ2-3	.	TRBV20-1	CSASRLAGGKDTQYF	TGCAGTGCTAGTCGACTAGCGGGTGGTAAAGATACGCAGTATTTT
TRBD1	TRBJ1-3	.	TRBV30	CAWRGVRTGRRNTIYF	TGTGCCTGGAGAGGGGTCCGGACAGGGAGGCGAAACACCATATATTTT
TRBD1	TRBJ2-1	.	TRBV30	CAWRTGGSHNEQFF	TGTGCCTGGAGGACAGGGGGCTCCCACAATGAGCAGTTCTTC
.	TRBJ1-5	.	TRBV7-4	CASSLESGFNQPQHF	TGTGCCAGCAGCTTAGAGTCAGGGTTCAATCAGCCCCAGCATTTT
TRBD1	TRBJ2-2	once	TRBV4-2	CASSPDRVVRAGELFF	TGTGCCAGCAGCCCTGACAGGGTGGTCCGCGCCGGGGAGCTGTTTTTT
.	TRBJ1-4	.	TRBV4-2	CASSQDRNEKLFF	TGTGCCAGCAGCCAAGATCGTAATGAAAAACTGTTTTTT
TRBD2	TRBJ2-4	.	TRBV5-1	CASSLTSGSPIQYF	TGCGCCAGCAGCTTAACGAGCGGGAGCCCCATTCAGTACTTC
.	TRBJ2-2	.	TRBV7-9	CASSLARTGRDTGELFF	TGTGCCAGCAGCTTAGCCCGGACAGGGAGGGACACCGGGGAGCTGTTTTTT
.	TRBJ1-2	.	TRBV27	CASSLTPKGHGSGYTF	TGTGCCAGCAGTTTAACCCCAAAGGGACATGGGAGCGGCTACACCTTC
TRBD1	TRBJ2-7	few	TRBV28	CASSSPDRGPNEQYF	TGTGCCAGCAGTTCCCCGGACAGGGGGCCCAACGAGCAGTACTTC
.	TRBJ1-1	.	TRBV25-1	CASSVGQGHDTEAFF	TGTGCCAGCAGTGTGGGGCAAGGGCACGACACTGAAGCTTTCTTT